Listed below are T cell receptor beta chains from one sample, sequenced in a study of T cells after yellow fever vaccination. TCRdb processed the 5' RACE reads anew with MiXCR; each CDR3 protein has one entry. The sample yields a few hundred thousand distinct CDR3 sequences, roughly 5% seen once. The source material was CD4+ T cells sorted from PBMCs, sampled on the day of the yellow fever booster vaccination. The receptor set was obtained from a man between 18 and 35 years old who received the YFV17D yellow fever vaccine. Each CDR3 is given with its conserved first and last residue. The D gene is left open where the match is weak. A clone size is listed for some rows: how often the clone was seen (once, few, many), or a class if it is expanded.

D gene	V gene	J gene	clone size	CDR3 DNA	CDR3 protein
.	TRBV12-5	TRBJ1-2	few	TGTGCTAGTGGTTTGGGGGAAAGTGGTGGCTACACCTTC	CASGLGESGGYTF
.	TRBV20-1	TRBJ1-2	many	TGCAGTGCTAGAATGACCCGCGACGGCTACACCTTC	CSARMTRDGYTF
.	TRBV10-3	TRBJ1-1	.	TGTGCCATCAGCCCAACTTTGAACACTGAAGCTTTCTTT	CAISPTLNTEAFF
.	TRBV5-1	TRBJ2-5	.	TGCGCCAGCAGCTCTGGGGGCAGATGGGAGACCCAGTACTTC	CASSSGGRWETQYF
TRBD2	TRBV9	TRBJ2-1	few	TGTGCCAGCAGCGTAGCTGCTGAGCGGGGGGCCTACAATGAGCAGTTCTTC	CASSVAAERGAYNEQFF
TRBD1	TRBV4-1	TRBJ1-2	many	TGCGCCAGCAGCCAAGCACGACAGGGGGCAGATGGCTACACCTTC	CASSQARQGADGYTF
.	TRBV5-6	TRBJ2-1	.	TGTGCCAGCAGCTTTGGGGCAATCGAGCAGTTCTTC	CASSFGAIEQFF
TRBD1	TRBV20-1	TRBJ2-7	.	TGCAGTGCTGCAGCTTCAGGGGGCGAGCAGTACTTC	CSAAASGGEQYF
TRBD1	TRBV10-3	TRBJ1-1	many	TGTGCCATCAGTGAGTTTGGCGGGACAGGGGACGAAGCTTTCTTT	CAISEFGGTGDEAFF
.	TRBV4-3	TRBJ2-2	.	TGCGCCAGCAGCCAAGATGCGTATGTGACCGGGGAGCTGTTTTTT	CASSQDAYVTGELFF
.	TRBV5-1	TRBJ1-2	few	TGCGCCAGCAGCTCGGATAATCGGGCAGGGAGCGGCTACACCTTC	CASSSDNRAGSGYTF
.	TRBV6-6	TRBJ1-6	.	TGTGCCAGCAGCTTACAGGGTCTCAATTCACCCCTCCACTTT	CASSLQGLNSPLHF
.	TRBV6-5	TRBJ1-6	few	TGTGCCAGCCGGGCCTTGAATTCACCCCTCCACTTT	CASRALNSPLHF
.	TRBV5-1	TRBJ2-5	many	TGCGCCAGCAGCTTGGTGTTGGGGATTGGGGAGACCCAGTACTTC	CASSLVLGIGETQYF
.	TRBV6-6	TRBJ1-2	many	TGTCGTCCGGATGGCTACACCTTC	CRPDGYTF
.	TRBV27	TRBJ2-3	.	TGTGCCAGCAGTTTAACATACCAGGGTTGGACAGATACGCAGTATTTT	CASSLTYQGWTDTQYF
.	TRBV5-8	TRBJ1-4	few	TGTGCCAGCAACAGGGTTTCGGGTGAAAAACTGTTTTTT	CASNRVSGEKLFF
TRBD1	TRBV24-1	TRBJ2-1	many	TGTGCCACCAGTGAGGGGGACAGGGCCCTTGGCTACAATGAGCAGTTCTTC	CATSEGDRALGYNEQFF
.	TRBV20-1	TRBJ2-7	.	TGCAGTGCCAGGCGGATTGGGCCGAGCTCCTACGAGCAGTACTTC	CSARRIGPSSYEQYF
TRBD2	TRBV5-4	TRBJ2-2	.	TGTGCCAGCAGCCGGGAGGGACTAGCGGCCGGGGAGCTGTTTTTT	CASSREGLAAGELFF
.	TRBV5-4	TRBJ2-4	.	TGTGCCAGCAGCGACATCCTCAAAAACATTCAGTACTTC	CASSDILKNIQYF
.	TRBV4-3	TRBJ1-2	.	TGCGCCAGCAGCCAGAGGGGCAGGTATGGCTACACCTTC	CASSQRGRYGYTF
.	TRBV6-6	TRBJ1-5	.	TGTGCCAGCAGTTCCGGACCCAACTCAGCGCCCCAGCATTTT	CASSSGPNSAPQHF
.	TRBV25-1	TRBJ2-3	few	TGTGCCAGCCGTAGCGCAACCACAGATACGCAGTATTTT	CASRSATTDTQYF
.	TRBV12-3/TRBV12-4	TRBJ2-7	many	TGTGCCAGCAGCCCCCGTCGAGCGCCACCCTACGAGCAGTACTTC	CASSPRRAPPYEQYF
.	TRBV7-2	TRBJ2-1	many	TGTGCCAGCAGCTTGTTCAACAATGAGCAGTTCTTC	CASSLFNNEQFF
.	TRBV27	TRBJ2-3	.	TGTGCCAGCAGTATAAAGACCCCAGGGGAAGGAGATACGCAGTATTTT	CASSIKTPGEGDTQYF
.	TRBV12-3/TRBV12-4	TRBJ1-5	many	TGTGCCAGCACCCCTGGCACGGGCGCGTCTAATCAGCCCCAGCATTTT	CASTPGTGASNQPQHF
TRBD1	TRBV7-8	TRBJ2-5	many	TGTGCCAGCACTATAACAGGGGGCCAGTTTGGAGAGACCCAGTACTTC	CASTITGGQFGETQYF
.	TRBV7-9	TRBJ1-2	.	TGTGCCAGCAGCTTAGACGGCCTGGGCGGCTACACCTTC	CASSLDGLGGYTF
TRBD2	TRBV24-1	TRBJ2-5	many	TGTGCCACCAGTGATCCTGTGGGGGGGGTCCTAGAGACCCAGTACTTC	CATSDPVGGVLETQYF
TRBD1	TRBV19	TRBJ2-1	few	TGTGCCAGTAGTATGGGACAGGCAGTCTACAATGAGCAGTTCTTC	CASSMGQAVYNEQFF
.	TRBV27	TRBJ2-7	.	TGTGCCAGCAGTGACAGGACCTACGAGCAGTACTTC	CASSDRTYEQYF
.	TRBV20-1	TRBJ2-4	many	TGCAGTGCTGGACAGAACAAAAACATTCAGTACTTC	CSAGQNKNIQYF
TRBD1	TRBV7-9	TRBJ1-3	many	TGTGCCAGCAGCCCGACAGGGGGTGGAAACACCATATATTTT	CASSPTGGGNTIYF
.	TRBV5-1	TRBJ2-1	.	TGCGCCAGCAGCTTCCTAGGGGGCAATGAGCAGTTCTTC	CASSFLGGNEQFF
.	TRBV18	TRBJ2-5	many	TGTGCCAGCTCACCACAGGAGGGGGCCCAGTACTTC	CASSPQEGAQYF
.	TRBV5-1	TRBJ2-7	few	TGCGCCAGCAGCTTGGCCGTAGGAGCGGACTACGAGCAGTACTTC	CASSLAVGADYEQYF
.	TRBV12-3/TRBV12-4	TRBJ2-5	many	TGTGCCAGCAGAAAGGGACCGCAAGAGACCCAGTACTTC	CASRKGPQETQYF
.	TRBV4-3	TRBJ2-7	.	TGCGCCAGCAGCCAAGACCGGGTTAGAAGGAGGACCGGACAGTCCTACGAGCAGTACTTC	CASSQDRVRRRTGQSYEQYF
.	TRBV20-1	TRBJ1-1	.	TGCAGTGCTAGTAGGGTCACTGAAGCTTTCTTT	CSASRVTEAFF
.	TRBV12-3/TRBV12-4	TRBJ1-1	many	TGTGCCAGCGGCAAGGGGGGGCAACGGTCTGAAGCTTTCTTT	CASGKGGQRSEAFF
.	TRBV3-1	TRBJ1-2	once	TGTGCCAGCAGCCAAGGCAGGGAGTATGGCTACACCTTC	CASSQGREYGYTF
TRBD2	TRBV10-1	TRBJ2-2	.	TGCGCCAGCAGACCGACTAGCGACACCGGGGAGCTGTTTTTT	CASRPTSDTGELFF
.	TRBV12-3/TRBV12-4	TRBJ1-5	many	TGTGCCAGCAGGGTTGAAGGACCTTATAGCAATCAGCCCCAGCATTTT	CASRVEGPYSNQPQHF
TRBD2	TRBV10-3	TRBJ2-7	few	TGTGCCATCAGTGAACCTAGCGGGGGGATCGGATCCTACGAGCAGTACTTC	CAISEPSGGIGSYEQYF
TRBD2	TRBV7-2	TRBJ2-3	.	TGTGCCAGCAGCTTAACCGCTAGCGGTGCAGATACGCAGTATTTT	CASSLTASGADTQYF
TRBD1	TRBV7-9	TRBJ2-3	.	TGTGCCAGCAGCTTCCTAGAGCAGGGGGCAGATACGCAGTATTTT	CASSFLEQGADTQYF
.	TRBV15	TRBJ1-5	.	TGTGCCACCAGCAGAGGGACTGCTAGAAATCAGCCCCAGCATTTT	CATSRGTARNQPQHF
TRBD1	TRBV6-1	TRBJ2-5	few	TGTGCCAGCAGTCAAGGGGACAGGGAAGAGACCCAGTACTTC	CASSQGDREETQYF
.	TRBV6-4	TRBJ2-2	many	TGTGCCAGCAGCTTGGGATTACTCACCGGGGAGCTGTTTTTT	CASSLGLLTGELFF
.	TRBV7-2	TRBJ1-5	.	TGTGCCAGCAGCTTACGAGGGGACAATCAGCCCCAGCATTTT	CASSLRGDNQPQHF
.	TRBV6-6	TRBJ2-1	.	TGTGCCAGCAGTCCCCTACCCGGGGTGCGAGGAAACTACAATGAGCAGTTCTTC	CASSPLPGVRGNYNEQFF
TRBD1	TRBV5-1	TRBJ2-7	many	TGCGCCAGCAGCAGGGACAGGGGGCTAAGAGACCACTTAGTCGAGCAGTACTTC	CASSRDRGLRDHLVEQYF